This TCR beta chain is from a study of T cells in Graves' hyperthyroidism and ophthalmopathy. Orbital computed tomography, thyroid ultrasound, serum thyroxine and TRAb, and clinical symptoms together informed the diagnoses. There were TCR beta CDR3 regions amplified from RNA transcripts. The HTBI primer set was used in a first-round RT-PCR of the TCR CDR3. A single record per CDR3 protein comes from TCRdb applying MiXCR to the multiplex PCR reads. Here the sample spans about 640,000 distinct CDR3 sequences, more than 12% being singletons. The CDR3 has 17 residues. Per germline, CDR1 ENHRY and CDR2 SYGVKD. V shed 2 bases and J shed 0 bases, with 14 bases lying between them. Many counts were recorded for this clonotype.

V and J are TRBV10-3 and TRBJ2-1, with a possible D match to TRBD2 (5 bases). Specimen: blood. The receptor was isolated from a woman aged 45-65 years with Graves' ophthalmopathy. The CDR3 spells CAISELMSGDSYNEQFF. DNA for the CDR3: TGTGCCATCAGTGAGCTGATGAGCGGCGACTCCTACAATGAGCAGTTCTTC.